The clone carrying this T cell receptor beta chain was found once. What it recognizes is unknown. Naive CD8 isolation took CD45RO-negative cells positively selected for CCR7 and excluded terminally differentiated effector memory CD45RA+ cells. Trimming left V 5 bases short and J 5 bases short, with 10 bases between. Germline loops: CDR1 LNHNV, CDR2 YYDKDF (reference sequence). The CDR3 runs to 14 residues. The sample belongs to a study of shared clonotypes between healthy human individuals. Regarding the study as a whole: Memory subsets generally showed lower estimated richness than naive subsets. Rarefaction analysis demonstrated incomplete sorted-subset sequencing notwithstanding large depth. An anticipated effect of sequencing depth on clonotype sharing among donors was recognized.

Clones were sequenced by immunoSEQ multiplex PCR, and TCRdb holds only the in-frame ones, with some missing. The sample shows roughly 2 million clones, roughly 95% of them seen only once. Sequencing was carried out using naive CD8+ T cells sorted from blood. The source of this sequence is a man aged 18 to 30 in good health. The gene calls are TRBV15 and TRBJ1-6, with D possibly matching TRBD1 (6 bases). The CDR3 protein is CATSEGVNNSPLHF. The CDR3 nucleotides read TGTGCCACCAGCGAGGGGGTTAATAATTCACCCCTCCACTTT.